This TCR beta chain originates from a study of vaccination and CD4 T cells after COVID-19. V was shortened by 3 bases and J by 4 bases, with 15 bases between the two germline ends. Germline V gene data show CDR1 as SGHTA and CDR2 as FQGNSA. The CDR3 runs 15 residues. In the case of this clonotype: Antigen: not known.

Treatment reported: roughly 11-day PBMC culture with coronavirus spike peptide pools or control peptides (ViraFEST assay). The Oncomine TCR Beta short-read assay was what sequenced the DNA obtained from cultured CD4+ T cells. TCRdb independently ran MiXCR on the PCR reads; one entry per CDR3 protein. The table includes 15,000 to 17,000 distinct CDR3 sequences, about 43% detected once. This TCR derives from a human donor who had recovered from COVID-19. This chain links TRBV7-2 with TRBJ2-5; D gene ambiguous. This specimen was CD4+ T cells from blood, cultured in vitro, taken before SARS-CoV-2 vaccination. CDR3: CASSFGSVVSETQYF. CDR3 coding DNA: TGTGCCAGCAGCTTTGGTTCGGTCGTATCAGAGACCCAGTACTTC.